Presented here are 21 T cell receptor beta chains from one specimen sequenced in a study of identical twins. TCRdb recomputed calls from the 5' RACE reads with MiXCR, one row per CDR3 protein. This sample yields about 720,000 distinct CDR3 sequences, of which 15% to 20% are seen a single time; around 12% belongs to the top ten. These data were likewise used in another study, on T cells expressing NK-cell markers.

Sequencing used PBMCs. These receptors were obtained from a woman aged 18-29 years in good health.

This clonotype was counted only a few times. The chain couples TRBV5-1 to TRBJ2-5; 12 positions agree with TRBD2. The CDR3 contains 15 residues. Trimming cost V 7 bases and J 5 bases; bases outside gene matches: 9. Germline V CDR1 and CDR2: SGHRS, YFSETQ. In DNA, the CDR3 is TGCGCCAGCTCTGCCGGACTAGCGGGATGGGAGACCCAGTACTTC. Translating gives CASSAGLAGWETQYF.

This clonotype has just a few counts. The V and J genes are TRBV9 and TRBJ2-7, with TRBD1 matching 8 bases. Looked up from germline, CDR1 is SGDLS and CDR2 is YYNGEE. V shed 4 bases and J 0 bases; nucleotides not matched to a gene: 12. The CDR3 spans 17 residues. The CDR3 is CASSPAPGQVGSYEQYF. The CDR3 DNA follows: TGTGCCAGCAGCCCCGCTCCGGGACAGGTGGGCTCCTACGAGCAGTACTTC.

There are many counts of this clonotype. CDR3 coding DNA: TGCGCCAGCAGCTTAGGGGGCTCTGGGATGGAGCAGTTCTTC. This gives the protein CASSLGGSGMEQFF. This sequence joins TRBV5-1 and TRBJ2-1, with 7 positions matching TRBD1. The germline CDR1 and CDR2 sequences are SGHRS and YFSETQ. J lost 10 bases, V lost 2 bases, and 9 bases had no gene match. The CDR3 is 14 amino acids. Full variable domain (missing parts from reference TRBV5-1 and TRBJ2-1): KAGVTQTPRYLIKTRGQQVTLSCSPISGHRSVSWYQQTPGQGLQFLFEYFSETQRNKGNFPGRFSGRQFSNSRSEMNVSTLELGDSALYLCASSLGGSGMEQFFGPGTRLTVL.

This clonotype was seen more than once but under ten times. V usage is TRBV12-3 or TRBV12-4 and J usage is TRBJ2-3; D gene unclear. CDR3 length equals 12 residues. V was pared by 6 bases and J by 6 bases, with 10 bases between. CDR3 DNA sequence: TGTGCCAGCAGACCGGTCGCGGATACGCAGTATTTT. It encodes CASRPVADTQYF.

The chain employs TRBV20-1 and TRBJ2-3, with D perhaps being TRBD1 or TRBD2 (5 bases each). Germline V gene sequence: CDR1 DFQATT, CDR2 SNEGSKA (reference sequence). V gave up 3 bases and J gave up 1 base, with 17 bases separating them. CDR3 length: 16 residues. CDR3: CSASPRDGLGTDTQYF. In DNA form, the CDR3 reads TGCAGTGCTAGCCCCCGGGACGGGCTAGGCACAGATACGCAGTATTTT.

This clonotype was counted a few times. V usage is TRBV15 and J usage is TRBJ2-6, with no clear D. CDR1 is LNHNV and CDR2 is YYDKDF in the germline V gene (reference sequence). Deletions cut 0 bases from V and 0 bases from J, with 18 bases between. The CDR3 length is 20 residues. This CDR3 is CATSRDIRSPITSGANVLTF. In nucleotides, the CDR3 is TGTGCCACCAGCAGAGACATTAGATCCCCTATTACCTCTGGGGCCAACGTCCTGACTTTC.

This clonotype occurred a few times. The chain is built from TRBV29-1 and TRBJ2-7; D is ambiguous. This CDR3 is 10 amino acids long. The germline V gene encodes CDR1 SQVTM and CDR2 ANQGSEA. V was trimmed by 6 bases and J by 0 bases, leaving 3 bases between them. The CDR3 DNA is TGCAGCGTCCTCTCCTACGAGCAGTACTTC. It is translated as CSVLSYEQYF.

This clonotype was recorded many times. The chain links TRBV5-1 to TRBJ2-5; D gene uncertain. The length of the CDR3 is 12 residues. The V gene lost 4 bases and the J gene lost 2 bases, with 6 bases spanning the gap. Germline lookup yields CDR1 SGHRS and CDR2 YFSETQ. DNA of the CDR3: TGCGCCAGCAGCAGTCAACAAGAGACCCAGTACTTC. It yields the protein CASSSQQETQYF.

This clonotype appeared a few times. The rearrangement links TRBV5-5 to TRBJ2-7; tentatively, D is TRBD2 (6 bases). The CDR3 sequence is 14 residues long. In germline, CDR1 is SGHKS, CDR2 YYEKEE (reference sequence). The germline V and J ends were trimmed by 0 bases and 2 bases, with 9 bases remaining between them. The CDR3 DNA follows: TGTGCCAGCAGCTTGGCTAGGACTACCTACGAGCAGTACTTC. Translated, it gives CASSLARTTYEQYF.

The rearrangement links TRBV6-5 to TRBJ2-2; D is perhaps TRBD2 (5 bases). The CDR3 has 16 residues. V dropped 0 bases and J dropped 6 bases, with 14 bases sitting between them. The germline gives CDR1 MNHEY, CDR2 SVGAGI. The CDR3 DNA follows: TGTGCCAGCAGTTACTCCCCTCCCGGGGTACCCGGGGAGCTGTTTTTT. Protein sequence: CASSYSPPGVPGELFF.

This clonotype was recorded a few times. J is TRBJ2-7 and V is TRBV6-2 or TRBV6-3, with 8 bases that match TRBD2. CDR3 size: 17 residues. Losses at the gene ends were 0 bases for V and 3 bases for J; bases not matched to a gene: 10. Germline V gene data show CDR1 as MNHEY and CDR2 as SVGEGT. The chain's CDR3 is CASSYSKGLGGDYEQYF. Here the CDR3 DNA reads TGTGCCAGCAGTTACTCGAAGGGACTAGGGGGAGACTACGAGCAGTACTTC.

The gene calls are TRBV5-1 and TRBJ2-7; TRBD1 matches at 7 bases. J was trimmed by 3 bases and V by 0 bases; bases with no gene match: 6. Germline assignment: CDR1 SGHRS and CDR2 YFSETQ. There are 15 residues in the CDR3. CDR3 nucleotides: TGCGCCAGCAGCTTGGCCGACAGGGAGATCTACGAGCAGTACTTC. Its translation: CASSLADREIYEQYF.

This clonotype was recorded a few times. The chain employs TRBV7-2 and TRBJ2-3; 7 bases fit TRBD2. The trim removed 5 bases at V and 1 base at J, leaving 9 bases unmatched. CDR3 length equals 16 residues. In germline, CDR1 is SGHTA, CDR2 FQGNSA. The CDR3 reads CASSVVYRGGTDTQYF. In DNA form, the CDR3 reads TGTGCCAGCAGCGTCGTCTATCGGGGGGGCACAGATACGCAGTATTTT.

This clonotype appeared many times. The chain uses TRBV6-2 or TRBV6-3 and TRBJ1-4; no clear D gene. From germline, CDR1 is MNHEY and CDR2 SVGEGT. The CDR3 runs 16 residues. Trimming shortened V by 3 bases and J by 5 bases, and 16 bases separated the two germline ends. The CDR3, as DNA: TGTGCCAGCAGTTATCTGCCGCCGGGTGCCAATGAAAAACTGTTTTTT. Encoded protein: CASSYLPPGANEKLFF.

J is TRBJ2-7 and V is TRBV12-3 or TRBV12-4; no clear D. The V end was cut by 2 bases, the J end by 3 bases, with 8 bases between. This CDR3 is 13 amino acids long. In DNA form, the CDR3 reads TGTGCCAGCAGTTTAAAAGGGCTCTACGAGCAGTACTTC. This gives the protein CASSLKGLYEQYF.

J is TRBJ2-7 and V is TRBV7-2, with TRBD2 as a possible D gene (6 bases). CDR3 length: 13 amino acids. Trimming took 4 bases from V and 3 from J, leaving 10 bases between them. Germline V CDR1 and CDR2: SGHTA, FQGNSA. CDR3 region: CASSYLRGYEQYF. CDR3 nucleotide sequence: TGTGCCAGCAGCTACCTGCGGGGCTACGAGCAGTACTTC.

This clonotype was seen a handful of times. The chain links TRBV18 to TRBJ2-2; 13 bases align to TRBD2. V lost 0 bases, J lost 1 base, and 2 bases stayed unmatched. The germline V gene encodes CDR1 KGHSH and CDR2 LQKENI. The CDR3 spans 18 residues. Here the CDR3 DNA reads TGTGCCAGCTCACCACCGGGACTAGCGGGGAAGAACACCGGGGAGCTGTTTTTT. It is translated as CASSPPGLAGKNTGELFF.

This clonotype was observed a few times. The chain joins TRBV20-1 to TRBJ2-7; D uncertain. V dropped 0 bases and J dropped 5 bases, with 14 bases sitting between them. Germline-derived CDR1 and CDR2 are DFQATT and SNEGSKA (reference sequence). The CDR3 extends over 14 amino acids. The CDR3 coding sequence is TGCAGTGCTAGAGATTTGTCCGGAACCCACGAGCAGTACTTC. Translation gives CSARDLSGTHEQYF.

The rearrangement uses TRBV5-1 and TRBJ1-1; weak D call: TRBD1 (5 bases). V was cut by 5 bases and J by 4 bases, with 18 bases left in between. The germline V gene has CDR1 SGHRS and CDR2 YFSETQ. The CDR3 is 15 residues long. CDR3 in DNA: TGCGCCAGCAGACAAGGAAAGGGGTTCGGCACTGAAGCTTTCTTT. Residues: CASRQGKGFGTEAFF.

The chain joins TRBV5-1 to TRBJ2-1, with a possible D match to TRBD2 (6 bases). Per the germline V gene, CDR1 is SGHRS and CDR2 is YFSETQ. There are 15 residues in the CDR3. V lost 0 bases to trimming and J lost 8 bases, with 15 bases between them. The DNA of the CDR3 is TGCGCCAGCAGCTTGGAGGCGGGACCCCAACATGAGCAGTTCTTC. It yields the protein CASSLEAGPQHEQFF. The full variable domain, its missing parts supplied by reference TRBV5-1 and TRBJ2-1, is KAGVTQTPRYLIKTRGQQVTLSCSPISGHRSVSWYQQTPGQGLQFLFEYFSETQRNKGNFPGRFSGRQFSNSRSEMNVSTLELGDSALYLCASSLEAGPQHEQFFGPGTRLTVL.

This clonotype was detected a few times. J is TRBJ2-1 and V is TRBV3-1, with TRBD2 as a possible D gene (6 bases). V was clipped by 0 bases and J by 14 bases, with 26 bases between them. Germline V gene data show CDR1 as LGHDT and CDR2 as YNNKEL (reference sequence). The CDR3 length is 17 residues. CDR3 amino acids: CASSQDRDMDWGERKFF. As DNA, the CDR3 is TGTGCCAGCAGCCAAGATCGAGACATGGATTGGGGGGAACGAAAGTTCTTC.